The next 8 T cell receptor beta chains were all read from a single sample in a study of molecular identifiers for immune sequencing clone quantification. One entry per CDR3 protein results from TCRdb running MiXCR on the PCR reads. This sample has around 100,000 distinct CDR3 sequences, with roughly a third found just once. The sequencing sample was made of naive CD8+ T cells from blood, with Jurkat cell RNA spiked in. The subset: FACS-sorted CD8+CD4-CCR7+CD45RA+ naive T cells. The receptors here all came from a human donor in good health. Some libraries in this study had Jurkat cell RNA spiked in.

Details on this clonotype: Possible read error: a much larger clone is one base away. The J gene is TRBJ1-5, the V gene TRBV4-1; D gene uncertain. V lost 4 bases and J lost 1, with 8 bases in between. The CDR3 contains 14 residues. Germline V gene lookup returns CDR1 MGHRA and CDR2 YSYEKL. CDR3 coding DNA: TGCGCCAGCAGCCGAACGGCGAGCAATCAGCCCCAGCATTTT. Amino acids: CASSRTASNQPQHF.

This clonotype was found a few times. The CDR3 protein is CASSQEGSMFWDEQYF. The CDR3 DNA reads TGCGCCAGCAGCCAAGAGGGGAGCATGTTCTGGGACGAGCAGTACTTC. The chain recombines TRBV4-1 with TRBJ2-7; the D gene is possibly TRBD2 (5 bases). The CDR3 runs to 16 residues. V was shortened by 0 bases and J by 5 bases, with 17 bases between the two germline ends. Germline-derived CDR1 and CDR2 are MGHRA and YSYEKL.

Turning to this clonotype: Just one base apart from a much larger clone, this may be a read error. The V call is TRBV7-9, the J call TRBJ1-5; perhaps TRBD1 as D (5 bases). Trimming took 4 bases from V and 7 from J, leaving 20 bases between them. The CDR3 has 16 amino acids. Germline CDR1 SEHNR, CDR2 FQNEAQ (reference sequence). CDR3 region: CASSSSPRGSEQPQHF. The CDR3 DNA sequence: TGTGCCAGCAGCTCAAGCCCGCGGGGCTCCGAGCAGCCCCAGCATTTT.

The table lists this clonotype with a few counts. The chain joins TRBV28 to TRBJ2-1; 12 nucleotides line up with TRBD2. The junction had 7 bases not matched to a gene; V was cut back by 2 bases and J by 5 bases. The CDR3 length is 17 residues. In germline, CDR1 is MDHEN, CDR2 SYDVKM. The CDR3 protein is CASSLALSSGGDNEQFF. The CDR3 DNA follows: TGTGCCAGCAGTTTAGCCCTCTCTAGCGGGGGGGACAATGAGCAGTTCTTC.

This clonotype was seen many times. The chain combines TRBV18 with TRBJ2-3; D is undetermined. From germline, CDR1 is KGHSH and CDR2 LQKENI. The CDR3 consists of 13 residues. The germline V and J ends were trimmed by 2 bases and 4 bases, with 7 bases remaining between them. DNA for the CDR3: TGTGCCAGCTCACCAGAGGCCCCAGATACGCAGTATTTT. Translating it yields CASSPEAPDTQYF.

Comment on this clonotype: A much larger clone sits a single nucleotide away, making a read error possible. V is TRBV6-2 or TRBV6-3 and J is TRBJ1-5, with 7 nucleotides matching TRBD1. CDR1 is MNHEY and CDR2 is SVGEGT in the germline V gene. This CDR3 is built from 16 residues. The CDR3 nucleotides are TGTGCCAGCAGTACGTACGGGACAGCTTTCAATCAGCCCCAGCAATTT. Its protein is CASSTYGTAFNQPQQF.

The V call is TRBV13, the J call TRBJ2-1; unclear D gene. The CDR3 runs to 11 residues. The germline V gene encodes CDR1 PRHDT and CDR2 FYEKMQ (reference sequence). The V and J ends lost 2 bases and 6 bases respectively, with 2 bases between them. This chain's CDR3 is CASSLFNEQFF. CDR3 nucleotide sequence: TGTGCCAGCAGCTTATTCAATGAGCAGTTCTTC.

On this clonotype: This may come from a read error, since a much larger clone is one base off. The chain has TRBV28 and TRBJ1-1, with D possibly being TRBD1 (5 bases). Germline values: CDR1 MDHEN, CDR2 SYDVKM. The length of the CDR3 is 13 residues. The chain's CDR3 is CSSSSRDHTEAFF. CDR3 sequence (DNA): TGTTCCAGCAGTTCAAGGGACCACACTGAAGCTTTCTTT.